A selection of T cell receptor beta chains follows, all from one sample in a study of control samples from healthy donors and cancer patients. Some clones are missing from TCRdb's copy, which holds only in-frame ones; the method was immunoSEQ multiplex PCR. The sample includes 100,000 or so clones, 90% to 95% seen only once; the top ten take about 0.92%. The sample taken for sequencing was blood. The source of these receptors is a woman between 25 and 40 years old in good health. Each CDR3 is given with its conserved first and last residue. The D gene is left open where the match is weak. Not every row has a clone size; where given, it reads once, few, many or a size class.

V	D	J	size	CDR3	DNA
TRBV30	TRBD1	TRBJ1-6	NA	CAWRGQGGSPLHF	TGTGCCTGGAGAGGACAGGGGGGATCACCCCTCCACTTT
TRBV7-9	TRBD1	TRBJ1-5	NA	CASSTYGQGNNQPQHF	TGTGCCAGCAGCACCTACGGACAGGGAAACAATCAGCCCCAGCATTTT
TRBV30	NA	TRBJ1-2	NA	CAGSGGEGVFSVNSNGYTF	TGTGCCGGGAGTGGGGGGGAGGGGGTCTTCTCGGTCAATAGCAATGGCTACACCTTC
TRBV6-5	TRBD1	TRBJ1-1	NA	CASSRRDRGNTEAFF	TGTGCCAGCAGCCGCCGGGACAGGGGTAACACTGAAGCTTTCTTT
TRBV19	NA	TRBJ1-1	NA	CASSIVDEAFF	TGTGCCAGTAGTATCGTCGATGAAGCTTTCTTT
TRBV5-1	NA	TRBJ1-1	NA	CASSLGVRAFF	TGCGCCAGCAGCTTGGGGGTGCGAGCTTTCTTT
TRBV11-2	TRBD1	TRBJ1-3	NA	CASSSGQARMGNTIYF	TGTGCCAGCAGCTCGGGACAGGCTCGGATGGGAAACACCATATATTTT
TRBV4-2	TRBD1	TRBJ1-2	NA	CASSQSGQGHYGYTF	TGTGCCAGCAGCCAATCCGGACAGGGCCACTATGGCTACACCTTC
TRBV30	TRBD1	TRBJ1-5	once	CAWKLQGALSNQPQHF	TGTGCCTGGAAACTACAGGGGGCCTTATCCAATCAGCCCCAGCATTTT
TRBV5-6	TRBD1	TRBJ2-3	medium-sized	CASSPDRRSTDTQYF	TGTGCCAGCAGCCCGGACAGGCGATCCACAGATACGCAGTATTTT
TRBV7-9	NA	TRBJ1-2	once	CASSFLENYGYTF	TGTGCCAGCAGCTTCCTGGAAAACTATGGCTACACCTTC
TRBV12-3/TRBV12-4	NA	TRBJ1-1	NA	CASSDRYTEAFF	TGTGCCAGCAGCGACAGGTACACTGAAGCTTTCTTT
TRBV30	TRBD2	TRBJ2-7	NA	CAWSLGEGTIYEQYF	TGTGCCTGGAGTCTAGGGGAGGGGACTATCTACGAGCAGTACTTC
TRBV5-4	NA	TRBJ1-2	NA	CASRVMGAAKGYTF	TGTGCCAGCAGGGTCATGGGGGCAGCGAAGGGCTACACCTTC
TRBV11-2	NA	TRBJ2-7	NA	CASSSASTGGKREQYF	TGTGCCAGCAGCTCGGCCTCGACAGGAGGCAAGCGCGAGCAGTACTTC
TRBV6-5	NA	TRBJ1-5	NA	CASDWGWAPQHF	TGTGCCAGCGATTGGGGGTGGGCGCCCCAGCATTTT
TRBV3-1/TRBV3-2	NA	TRBJ2-5	NA	CASSPYRLGQGETQYF	TGTGCCAGCAGCCCATATCGACTAGGCCAAGGAGAGACCCAGTACTTC
TRBV12-5	TRBD1	TRBJ1-1	once	CASGPDRAREAFF	TGTGCTAGTGGCCCCGACAGGGCCCGAGAAGCTTTCTTT
TRBV21-1	NA	TRBJ1-4	NA	CASSEGQGCFCEKLFF	TGTGCCAGCAGCGAGGGACAGGGATGCTTCTGTGAAAAACTGTTTTTT
TRBV30	NA	TRBJ2-7	NA	CAWSVLTQGRRQYF	TGTGCCTGGAGTGTACTAACTCAAGGGCGTCGGCAGTACTTC
TRBV9	NA	TRBJ1-1	NA	CASSPRMDRAPEAFF	TGTGCCAGCAGCCCCCGGATGGACAGAGCCCCTGAAGCTTTCTTT
TRBV30	NA	TRBJ1-3	NA	CARETRGGSGNTIYF	TGTGCAAGAGAAACCAGGGGTGGCTCTGGAAACACCATATATTTT
TRBV19	NA	TRBJ2-1	NA	CASSIPAEPNNEQFF	TGTGCCAGTAGTATACCAGCGGAACCTAACAATGAGCAGTTCTTC
TRBV5-1	NA	TRBJ2-6	NA	CASSLDAGANVLTF	TGCGCCAGCAGCTTGGATGCTGGGGCCAACGTCCTGACTTTC
TRBV13	NA	TRBJ2-7	NA	CASSFGGGSYEQYF	TGTGCCAGCAGCTTTGGTGGCGGGTCCTACGAGCAGTACTTC
TRBV7-3	NA	TRBJ1-2	NA	CASSLGPGRVYGYTF	TGTGCCAGCAGCTTAGGTCCGGGCAGGGTCTATGGCTACACCTTC
TRBV18	NA	TRBJ2-5	NA	CASSLVLNRGQETQYF	TGTGCCAGCTCACTCGTCCTCAACCGGGGCCAAGAGACCCAGTACTTC
TRBV18	NA	TRBJ1-3	NA	CASSPPLSGRNSGNTIYF	TGTGCCAGCTCACCTCCCCTATCAGGGCGGAACTCTGGAAACACCATATATTTT
TRBV5-5	NA	TRBJ1-5	NA	CASSLNDQPQHF	TGTGCCAGCAGCTTGAACGATCAGCCCCAGCATTTT
TRBV30	TRBD2	TRBJ2-1	NA	CAWATSGKQFF	TGTGCCTGGGCAACTAGCGGGAAGCAGTTCTTC
TRBV28	NA	TRBJ2-7	once	CASRRDVDYEQYF	TGTGCCAGCAGGAGGGACGTCGACTACGAGCAGTACTTC
TRBV6-1	NA	TRBJ1-2	NA	CASSDRGGRGGYTF	TGTGCCAGCAGTGATCGAGGGGGTAGGGGTGGCTACACCTTC
TRBV6-1	NA	TRBJ2-7	NA	CASSEVGAEYEQYF	TGTGCCAGCAGTGAAGTGGGGGCGGAGTACGAGCAGTACTTC
TRBV7-6	TRBD1	TRBJ2-7	once	CASSLWDRVSYEQYF	TGTGCCAGCAGCTTATGGGACAGGGTGTCCTACGAGCAGTACTTC
TRBV5-1	TRBD1	TRBJ1-4	NA	CASSLFGTGGNEKLFF	TGCGCCAGCAGCTTATTTGGGACAGGGGGCAATGAAAAACTGTTTTTT
TRBV27	NA	TRBJ2-2	NA	CASSSWGRGGNTGELFF	TGTGCCAGCAGTTCATGGGGGAGGGGGGGGAACACCGGGGAGCTGTTTTTT
TRBV29-1	TRBD2	TRBJ2-1	NA	CSVPTPRLAVSYNEQFF	TGCAGCGTACCAACACCCCGACTAGCGGTCTCCTACAATGAGCAGTTCTTC
TRBV5-4	TRBD2	TRBJ2-3	NA	CASSRSSGTSGGLTDTQYF	TGTGCCAGCAGCCGTTCCTCCGGGACTAGCGGGGGGCTCACAGATACGCAGTATTTT
TRBV5-1	TRBD1	TRBJ1-1	NA	CASSPTGQGGTEAFF	TGCGCCAGCAGCCCTACTGGACAGGGAGGGACTGAAGCTTTCTTT
TRBV24-1	NA	TRBJ1-1	NA	CATSDLVGLSEAFF	TGTGCCACCAGTGATTTGGTGGGACTCTCTGAAGCTTTCTTT
TRBV27	NA	TRBJ1-3	NA	CASSPQGSSGNTIYF	TGTGCCAGCAGTCCCCAGGGGTCCTCTGGAAACACCATATATTTT
TRBV11-2	NA	TRBJ2-4	NA	CASSLDTPAGPHKNIQYF	TGTGCCAGCAGCTTAGATACCCCCGCCGGGCCCCACAAAAACATTCAGTACTTC
TRBV7-9	NA	TRBJ1-6	once	CASSPGPGPDSPLHF	TGTGCCAGCAGCCCGGGACCGGGGCCGGATTCACCCCTCCACTTT
TRBV6-1	TRBD1	TRBJ1-1	NA	CASSEDRGPFILTEAFF	TGTGCCAGCAGTGAGGACAGGGGACCCTTTATACTCACTGAAGCTTTCTTT
TRBV29-1	NA	TRBJ1-5	NA	CSVGQQGGGDQPQHF	TGCAGCGTTGGACAGCAAGGGGGAGGGGATCAGCCCCAGCATTTT
TRBV7-9	NA	TRBJ2-2	NA	CASSLEGRSGELFF	TGTGCCAGCAGTTTGGAGGGCCGTAGCGGGGAGCTGTTTTTT
TRBV7-2	NA	TRBJ2-3	NA	CASSTRRASTDTQYF	TGTGCCAGCAGCACACGGCGGGCTAGCACAGATACGCAGTATTTT
TRBV7-3	NA	TRBJ2-3	NA	CASSLKGADTQYF	TGTGCCAGCAGCTTAAAGGGGGCAGATACGCAGTATTTT
TRBV6-1	NA	TRBJ1-5	NA	CASSDRGNSNQPQHF	TGTGCCAGCAGTGATCGGGGGAATAGCAATCAGCCCCAGCATTTT
TRBV19	NA	TRBJ2-3	NA	CASRDLTTKLDTQYF	TGTGCCAGTAGGGACTTAACAACTAAGTTGGATACGCAGTATTTT
TRBV6-5	TRBD1	TRBJ1-2	NA	CASRRDRGSYGYTF	TGTGCCAGCAGACGGGACAGGGGGAGCTATGGCTACACCTTC
TRBV7-7	TRBD2	TRBJ2-5	NA	CASSLGRGSETQYF	TGTGCCAGCAGCTTAGGTCGCGGGAGCGAGACCCAGTACTTC
TRBV6-5	NA	TRBJ1-2	NA	CASGGGNYGYTF	TGTGCCAGCGGCGGGGGTAACTATGGCTACACCTTC